A selection of T cell receptor beta chains follows, all from one sample in a study of shared clonotypes between healthy human individuals. TCRdb's table, derived via immunoSEQ multiplex PCR, lists solely in-frame clones and lacks some. The top ten hold under 0.45% of the sample, which has 2.3 million or so clones, 93% seen once. Sample: naive CD4+ T cells from PBMCs. These TCRs come from a man aged 18 to 30 in good health. Some clones in this sample may be carry-over from other donors' samples. Both conserved end residues are part of each CDR3. D genes are given only for firm matches. Expanded clones get a size class; other rows say once, few or many, or leave the size out.

clone size	D gene	V gene	J gene	CDR3 DNA	CDR3 protein
-	TRBD1	TRBV7-2	TRBJ1-5	TGTGCCAGCAGCCCCGAGGCGACAGGGGGCGATCAGCCCCAGCATTTT	CASSPEATGGDQPQHF
-	TRBD2	TRBV27	TRBJ2-1	TGTGCCAGCAGTAGACTTGCGGGAGGGCACCACAATGAGCAGTTCTTC	CASSRLAGGHHNEQFF
-	-	TRBV28	TRBJ2-3	TGTGCCAGCAGTTTATTAGCCCCAGATACGCAGTATTTT	CASSLLAPDTQYF
-	-	TRBV20-1	TRBJ2-7	TGCAGTGTTCTTCGGGGACGCGAGCAGTACTTC	CSVLRGREQYF
-	TRBD2	TRBV18	TRBJ2-7	TGTGCCAGCTCACCAGCGGGAGCCTCTCGAAACGAGCAGTACTTC	CASSPAGASRNEQYF
-	-	TRBV2	TRBJ2-7	TGTGCCAGCAGATTACAGGTTTCAGGGTACGAGCAGTACTTC	CASRLQVSGYEQYF
-	-	TRBV11-2	TRBJ2-7	TGTGCCAGCAGCCCGGGACCTGGGGATTCCTACGAGCAGTACTTC	CASSPGPGDSYEQYF
-	-	TRBV9	TRBJ1-2	TGTGCCAGCAGCGTACAATCCCAGGTAGCCTATGGCTACACCTTC	CASSVQSQVAYGYTF
-	-	TRBV28	TRBJ2-7	TGTGCCAGCAGTTTCACTAGTAGGGGCTCCTACGAGCAGTACTTC	CASSFTSRGSYEQYF
-	TRBD1	TRBV28	TRBJ2-7	TGTGCCAGCAGTAACCGGGACAGTTACGAGCAGTACTTC	CASSNRDSYEQYF
-	TRBD2	TRBV7-2	TRBJ2-1	TGTGCCAGCAGCTTTAGCGGGCCCTCCTACAATGAGCAGTTCTTC	CASSFSGPSYNEQFF
-	-	TRBV18	TRBJ2-4	TGTGCCAGCTCACCCGTGGGTGCCAAAAACATTCAGTACTTC	CASSPVGAKNIQYF
-	-	TRBV5-4	TRBJ1-2	TGTGCCAGCAGCTTGGCATGGAATGGGGGCTACACCTTC	CASSLAWNGGYTF
-	-	TRBV9	TRBJ1-1	TGTGCCAGCAGCGTAGAGAAGGAGGGCACTGAAGCTTTCTTT	CASSVEKEGTEAFF
-	-	TRBV5-6	TRBJ2-2	TGTGCCAGCAGCCGCCTTACCGGGACCCCCACCGGGGAGCTGTTTTTT	CASSRLTGTPTGELFF
-	TRBD1	TRBV19	TRBJ1-1	TGTGCCAGTAGTATCACCGGGACAGGTCTTAGCAGGGGCGCTTTCTTT	CASSITGTGLSRGAFF
-	-	TRBV2	TRBJ2-2	TGTGCCAGCAGTGACAGTTCACGGGTCACCGGGGAGCTGTTTTTT	CASSDSSRVTGELFF
few	-	TRBV5-1	TRBJ1-1	TGCGCCAGCAGCCTAATCAGGGGATCTGAAGCTTTCTTT	CASSLIRGSEAFF
-	-	TRBV5-6	TRBJ2-1	TGTGCCAGCAGCTTGACCGGGACTCTGTCCTACAATGAGCAGTTCTTC	CASSLTGTLSYNEQFF
-	-	TRBV4-1	TRBJ1-2	TGCGCCAGCCGACCCCCGGGGGGCACCTATGGCTACACCTTC	CASRPPGGTYGYTF
-	-	TRBV9	TRBJ1-3	TGTGCCAGCAGCCGAACCTTTACGGGGGGCCTCGGAAACACCATATATTTT	CASSRTFTGGLGNTIYF
-	-	TRBV30	TRBJ2-7	TGTGCCTGGAGTGCCGGCCCAGGCGAGCAGTACTTC	CAWSAGPGEQYF
-	-	TRBV28	TRBJ1-2	TGTGCCAGCCGCGGCAACTTCTATGGCTACACCTTC	CASRGNFYGYTF
-	TRBD1	TRBV19	TRBJ2-2	TGTGCCAGTAGCAATCCGGGACAGGAGGGTTGGACCGGGGAGCTGTTTTTT	CASSNPGQEGWTGELFF
-	-	TRBV28	TRBJ1-1	TGTGCCAGCAGCCCCCCGACAGCCGAGAACACTGAAGCTTTCTTT	CASSPPTAENTEAFF
-	TRBD2	TRBV7-2	TRBJ2-5	TGTGCCAGCAGCCCCCGGACTAGCAGGCAGGAGACCCAGTACTTC	CASSPRTSRQETQYF
-	TRBD1	TRBV18	TRBJ2-5	TGTGCCAGCTCAGCAGGACAGGGACTGCCTAGCGCCCAGTACTTC	CASSAGQGLPSAQYF
-	-	TRBV7-8	TRBJ1-5	TGTGCCAGCAGCTGGGACTTCCGTCAGCCCCAGCATTTT	CASSWDFRQPQHF
-	TRBD2	TRBV10-2	TRBJ2-7	TGCGCCAGCAGTAGCTCGGCGGGAGGCCGACCTACGGGCGAGCAGTACTTC	CASSSSAGGRPTGEQYF
-	TRBD2	TRBV7-9	TRBJ2-3	TGTGCCAGCAGCTTAGCGGGGCTAGCGGGAGCAGATACGCAGTATTTT	CASSLAGLAGADTQYF
-	-	TRBV6-6	TRBJ2-6	TGTGCCAGCAGGTCTGGGGCCAACGTCCTGACTTTC	CASRSGANVLTF
once	-	TRBV28	TRBJ1-5	TGTGCCAGCAGCACTAATCAGCCCCAGCATTTT	CASSTNQPQHF
-	-	TRBV11-2	TRBJ1-4	TGTGCCAGCAGCCCACCGGGGTTGGGGGGAAAACTGTTTTTT	CASSPPGLGGKLFF
-	-	TRBV6-5	TRBJ1-1	TGTGCCAGCAGGGGCGAAACCAACCGGAACACTGAAGCTTTCTTT	CASRGETNRNTEAFF
once	-	TRBV6-5	TRBJ1-2	TGTGCCAGCAGATCTACAGGGTGGGGCTACACCTTC	CASRSTGWGYTF
-	-	TRBV14	TRBJ2-5	TGTGCCAGCAGCCAAGTAACGGGAGCACCCCAAGAGACCCAGTACTTC	CASSQVTGAPQETQYF
few	-	TRBV19	TRBJ1-1	TGTGCCAGTAGGCGGGGGATGTACACTGAAGCTTTCTTT	CASRRGMYTEAFF
-	-	TRBV30	TRBJ2-3	TGTGCCTGGACGGACACAGATACGCAGTATTTT	CAWTDTDTQYF
-	-	TRBV14	TRBJ2-5	TGTGCCAGCAGCCAAGGTGGCCCTCCTTTCCCGGAGACCCAGTACTTC	CASSQGGPPFPETQYF
-	-	TRBV7-2	TRBJ1-5	TGTGCCAGCAGCTTAGGAGGGGCCGCTTTCGGGCAGCCCCAGCATTTT	CASSLGGAAFGQPQHF
-	-	TRBV7-3	TRBJ1-1	TGTGCCAGCAGCTTAGGGTCGTTACCGAACACTGAAGCTTTCTTT	CASSLGSLPNTEAFF
-	TRBD2	TRBV4-3	TRBJ2-2	TGCGCCAGCAGCCCCCAGGTGGGGCGGGAGTTCGGGGAGCTGTTTTTT	CASSPQVGREFGELFF
-	TRBD1	TRBV19	TRBJ1-2	TGTGCCAGTAGTCCTCCGGGACAGGGGTATGGCTACACCTTC	CASSPPGQGYGYTF
-	-	TRBV14	TRBJ2-3	TGTGCCAGCAGCCAAATAGGGTTGGCCACAGATACGCAGTATTTT	CASSQIGLATDTQYF
-	-	TRBV21-1	TRBJ1-3	TGTGCCAGCACCCCACTCCCAAGTCACTCTGGAAACACCATATATTTT	CASTPLPSHSGNTIYF
-	-	TRBV5-1	TRBJ2-7	TGCGCCAGCAGCTTGGAAGCAGGGCCCTACGAGCAGTACTTC	CASSLEAGPYEQYF
-	TRBD2	TRBV7-3	TRBJ2-1	TGTGCCAGCAGCTTAGGACTAGCGGGAGATGAGCAGTTCTTC	CASSLGLAGDEQFF
once	-	TRBV27	TRBJ2-7	TGTGCCAGCAGGTTACAGGGCTCCTACGAGCAGTACTTC	CASRLQGSYEQYF
-	TRBD1	TRBV6-6	TRBJ1-3	TGTGCCAGCAGCCCCCGGGACAGGGAGGGAAACACCATATATTTT	CASSPRDREGNTIYF
-	-	TRBV4-3	TRBJ2-7	TGCGCCAGCAGCCAAGCCGAGGGACACGAGCAGTACTTC	CASSQAEGHEQYF
-	TRBD1	TRBV27	TRBJ2-5	TGTGCCAGCAGTTTCGGTCCAGGGGGCCTTCAAGAGACCCAGTACTTC	CASSFGPGGLQETQYF
-	-	TRBV28	TRBJ2-3	TGTGCCAGCAGTGACCCGACAGGAGACCCCCGGGATACGCAGTATTTT	CASSDPTGDPRDTQYF
few	-	TRBV28	TRBJ1-1	TGTGCCAGCAGTGGGGACAACACTGAAGCTTTCTTT	CASSGDNTEAFF
-	TRBD1	TRBV18	TRBJ2-7	TGTGCCAGCTCACCAGACAGGGGGCTAGGATTCAGCTACGAGCAGTACTTC	CASSPDRGLGFSYEQYF
once	-	TRBV6-4	TRBJ2-3	TGTGCCAGCAGTGTTTCCAGACGAGTCTCAGATACGCAGTATTTT	CASSVSRRVSDTQYF
-	-	TRBV7-8	TRBJ2-7	TGTGCCAGCAGCTTAGACGGCCGAGGGTACGAGCAGTACTTC	CASSLDGRGYEQYF